Each of the 25 T cell receptor beta chains below was sequenced from the same sample in a study of a mutant IDH1 vaccine in newly diagnosed glioma. The repertoire was sequenced with immunoSEQ multiplex PCR; TCRdb's copy has only in-frame clones and lacks some. The sample yields over 75,000 clones, around 77% seen once. Time point: baseline, week 1 (first vaccination visit). Treatment specified: pre-vaccination baseline after standard-of-care therapy. The material sequenced was PBMCs, taken from a glioma patient treated with radiotherapy, temozolomide or both. The source is a man aged 35-49 years with glioma.

The J gene is TRBJ2-7, the V gene TRBV19; TRBD1 matches at 9 bases. The CDR3 runs to 20 residues. The germline V gene has CDR1 LNHDA and CDR2 SQIVND (reference sequence). The junction had 21 bases not matched to a gene; V was cut back by 6 bases and J by 0 bases. The chain's CDR3 is CASSFPAGQGKRNYSYEQYF. CDR3 nucleotides: TGTGCCAGTAGCTTCCCCGCAGGACAGGGGAAAAGAAACTACTCCTACGAGCAGTACTTC.

A few counts support this clone. The V gene is TRBV6-1, the J gene TRBJ2-1; 11 positions agree with TRBD2. Germline CDR1 reads MNHNS; CDR2 reads SASEGT. The J segment lost 3 bases and the V segment lost 3 bases, leaving 1 base of the junction unmatched. This CDR3 has 15 amino acids. CDR3 coding DNA: TGTGCCAGCAGTGAGACTAGCGGGGACTACAATGAGCAGTTCTTC. Encoded protein: CASSETSGDYNEQFF.

A single count supports this clone. The chain uses TRBV9 and TRBJ1-3, with 9 bases aligning to TRBD1. V was clipped by 4 bases and J by 2 bases; unmatched bases: 10. The CDR3 covers 17 residues. CDR1 is SGDLS, CDR2 YYNGEE, per germline. The CDR3 region has the DNA TGTGCCAGCAGCCTAACAGGGGGCAAGACGACTGGAAACACCATATATTTT. Translation gives CASSLTGGKTTGNTIYF.

The rearrangement joins TRBV5-6 to TRBJ1-1; no firm D call. This CDR3 has 15 residues. Trimming left V 4 bases short and J 6 bases short, with 19 bases between. CDR1 is SGHDT and CDR2 is YYEEEE in the germline V gene. This chain's CDR3 is CASSPLIGGGPEAFF. The CDR3 DNA follows: TGTGCCAGCAGCCCGCTAATTGGAGGCGGACCTGAAGCTTTCTTT.

This clone was seen only a few times. This chain uses TRBV7-9 with TRBJ1-1, with D uncertain. The germline V gene has CDR1 SEHNR and CDR2 FQNEAQ (reference sequence). Trimming stripped 5 bases from V and 3 bases from J, with 4 bases between. The CDR3 spans 11 residues. Here the CDR3 reads CASSLDTEAFF. The DNA for the CDR3 is TGTGCCAGCAGCCTCGACACTGAAGCTTTCTTT.

The gene calls are TRBV27 and TRBJ1-5; the match to TRBD1 covers 8 bases. Trimming cost V 10 bases and J 2 bases; bases outside gene matches: 19. The length of the CDR3 is 18 residues. Germline CDR1 is MNHEY and CDR2 is SMNVEV (reference sequence). The CDR3 sequence: CATPLRDRWTGCNQPQHF. The CDR3 DNA reads as TGTGCCACTCCACTCCGGGACAGGTGGACTGGATGCAATCAGCCCCAGCATTTT.

The CDR3 protein is CASSLDLRSLGGYTF. The CDR3 coding sequence is TGTGCCAGCAGCTTAGACCTCCGCTCCTTAGGGGGCTACACCTTC. The chain uses TRBV7-8 and TRBJ1-2; D not resolved. V lost 1 base and J lost 8, with 17 bases in between. From germline, CDR1 is SGHVS and CDR2 FQNEAQ. CDR3 size: 15 residues.

This chain uses TRBV28 with TRBJ2-3, with D perhaps matching TRBD1 or TRBD2 (5 bases each). The V gene lost 5 bases and the J gene lost 0 bases, with 12 bases spanning the gap. The CDR3 is made up of 15 amino acids. CDR1 and CDR2 (germline): MDHEN, SYDVKM. This CDR3 is CASSTPGRSTDTQYF. As DNA, the CDR3 is TGTGCCAGCAGTACACCGGGACGGAGCACAGATACGCAGTATTTT.

The J gene is TRBJ2-1, the V gene TRBV4-3, with 12 bases identical to TRBD2. Looked up from germline, CDR1 is LGHNA and CDR2 is YSLEER. This CDR3 region has 17 residues. Trimming cost V 0 bases and J 7 bases; bases outside gene matches: 7. CDR3 sequence (DNA): TGCGCCAGCAGCCAAGATCTAGGACTAGCGGGAAGGAATGAGCAGTTCTTC. Translation gives CASSQDLGLAGRNEQFF.

This chain joins TRBV30 and TRBJ2-7; 9 bases line up with TRBD2. The V gene end was trimmed by 2 bases and the J gene end by 3 bases; junction bases not matched to a gene: 8. Germline CDR1 reads GTSNPN; CDR2 reads SVGIG (reference sequence). This CDR3 comprises 15 residues. The CDR3 region is CAWSWWSSGVYEQYF. CDR3 nucleotides: TGTGCCTGGAGTTGGTGGTCTAGCGGGGTCTACGAGCAGTACTTC.

In this sample, this clone turned up a few times. The V and J genes are TRBV27 and TRBJ1-4, with D possibly matching TRBD1 (6 bases). V gave up 1 base and J gave up 4 bases, with 13 bases separating them. The germline V gene encodes CDR1 MNHEY and CDR2 SMNVEV (reference sequence). The CDR3 contains 16 residues. The CDR3 sequence is CASSLYAGALNEKLFF. Here the CDR3 DNA reads TGTGCCAGCAGTTTATATGCAGGGGCGCTTAATGAAAAACTGTTTTTT.

The chain combines TRBV19 with TRBJ1-4; possible D gene TRBD1, 5 bases. From germline, CDR1 is LNHDA and CDR2 SQIVND (reference sequence). The CDR3 covers 14 residues. V was trimmed by 5 bases and J by 10 bases, leaving 17 bases between them. CDR3 loop: CASSVGRSGRKLFF. The CDR3 DNA sequence: TGTGCCAGTAGTGTGGGACGGTCGGGGAGAAAACTGTTTTTT.

The rearrangement joins TRBV7-2 to TRBJ2-3; D unresolved. The CDR3 extends over 15 amino acids. The V end lost 0 bases, the J end lost 0 bases, and 7 bases lay between the germline ends. Germline V gene sequence: CDR1 SGHTA, CDR2 FQGNSA. CDR3 bases: TGTGCCAGCAGCTTAGCCCCGAGTAGCACAGATACGCAGTATTTT. It is translated as CASSLAPSSTDTQYF.

V is TRBV29-1 and J is TRBJ2-3, with 8 bases aligning to TRBD2. The CDR3 is made up of 14 amino acids. Germline trimming cut 7 bases from V and 1 base from J; bases unmatched to any gene: 7. The germline V gene encodes CDR1 SQVTM and CDR2 ANQGSEA. DNA for the CDR3: TGCAGCGCCGGGGGGGGCTCGGGCACAGATACGCAGTATTTT. Protein sequence: CSAGGGSGTDTQYF.

The CDR3 sequence is CASSTSGSSYEQYF. CDR3 bases: TGTGCCAGCAGCACTAGCGGGAGCTCCTACGAGCAGTACTTC. This rearrangement joins TRBV13 to TRBJ2-7, with TRBD2 matching over 11 bases. The V and J ends lost 5 bases and 0 bases, in that order; junction bases with no gene match: 0. CDR1 PRHDT and CDR2 FYEKMQ come from the germline V gene (reference sequence). The CDR3 spans 14 residues.

This CDR3 is CASSHAERATQYF. CDR3 DNA sequence: TGTGCCAGCAGCCATGCGGAAAGGGCTACGCAGTATTTT. The chain combines TRBV14 with TRBJ2-3; D call uncertain. V lost 3 bases to trimming and J lost 8 bases, with 12 bases between them. The germline V gene encodes CDR1 SGHDN and CDR2 FVKESK. CDR3 length equals 13 residues.

The table lists this clone with a few counts. CDR3 coding DNA: TGTGCCAGCAGTCCAGAACTAGGGGAGATCCTTGGTGAGCAGTTCTTC. Its protein is CASSPELGEILGEQFF. The chain has TRBV28 and TRBJ2-1; D is perhaps TRBD1 or TRBD2 (5 bases each). V lost 5 bases and J lost 9, with 23 bases in between. The germline V gene has CDR1 MDHEN and CDR2 SYDVKM. This CDR3 region has 16 residues.

This rearrangement joins TRBV7-2 to TRBJ2-1; TRBD2 agrees at 8 bases. The junction had 16 bases not matched to a gene; V was cut back by 2 bases and J by 7 bases. The CDR3 runs to 18 residues. The germline V gene has CDR1 SGHTA and CDR2 FQGNSA. The DNA of the CDR3 is TGTGCCAGCAGCTTAAGGTTAGATACCGGGGGGGCTAGGAATGAGCAGTTCTTC. Translation: CASSLRLDTGGARNEQFF.

V is TRBV4-3 and J is TRBJ2-1; TRBD2 agrees at 13 bases. J gave up 10 bases and V 8 bases, and 8 bases lay outside the gene matches. This CDR3 comprises 14 residues. Germline CDR1 reads LGHNA; CDR2 reads YSLEER. The CDR3 nucleotides read TGCGCCAGCGGCCGGACTAGCGGGAGCGGGGAGCAGTTCTTC. It codes for CASGRTSGSGEQFF.

The chain combines TRBV9 with TRBJ2-7, with a weak D call TRBD1 (5 bases). Trimming pared 5 bases from V and 3 bases from J, leaving 9 bases between. In germline, CDR1 is SGDLS, CDR2 YYNGEE. CDR3 length: 12 residues. CDR3 amino acids: CASSYDSYEQYF. The CDR3 DNA follows: TGTGCCAGCAGTTATGACAGCTACGAGCAGTACTTC.

The rearrangement joins TRBV7-2 to TRBJ1-2; D uncertain. Trimming took off 5 bases at V and 5 bases at J, with 12 bases between the two ends. This CDR3 has 13 residues. CDR1 and CDR2 from the germline V gene are SGHTA and FQGNSA. The chain's CDR3 is CASSPGREYGYTF. CDR3 DNA sequence: TGTGCCAGCAGCCCTGGAAGGGAGTATGGCTACACCTTC.

This rearrangement joins TRBV19 to TRBJ2-2, with TRBD2 as a possible D gene (6 bases). CDR3 size: 18 residues. Trimming shortened V by 5 bases and J by 0 bases, and 19 bases separated the two germline ends. Germline CDR1 LNHDA, CDR2 SQIVND (reference sequence). Here the CDR3 DNA reads TGTGCCAGTAGTCGAGGCCGCCTAGCGCCTGCGAACACCGGGGAGCTGTTTTTT. It encodes CASSRGRLAPANTGELFF.

This clone has only one observation. The chain's CDR3 is CASSPGLTSTDTQYF. The CDR3 DNA reads TGTGCCAGCAGCCCAGGACTCACTAGCACAGATACGCAGTATTTT. The chain uses TRBV6-1 and TRBJ2-3, with D possibly matching TRBD2 (5 bases). This CDR3 is 15 amino acids long. Trimming cost V 6 bases and J 0 bases, with 13 bases left between them. CDR1 MNHNS and CDR2 SASEGT come from the germline V gene.

The chain employs TRBV27 and TRBJ2-7; D is uncertain. Germline V gene data show CDR1 as MNHEY and CDR2 as SMNVEV (reference sequence). V lost 7 bases and J lost 5, with 3 bases in between. CDR3 length equals 9 residues. Here the CDR3 reads CASNHEQYF. In nucleotides, the CDR3 is TGTGCCAGCAACCACGAGCAGTACTTC.

The chain links TRBV7-8 to TRBJ1-1; D not certain. The CDR3 runs to 12 residues. V was pared by 5 bases and J by 5 bases, with 9 bases between. The germline gives CDR1 SGHVS, CDR2 FQNEAQ. CDR3 amino acids: CASSPVRTEAFF. As DNA, the CDR3 is TGTGCCAGCAGCCCGGTGAGGACTGAAGCTTTCTTT.